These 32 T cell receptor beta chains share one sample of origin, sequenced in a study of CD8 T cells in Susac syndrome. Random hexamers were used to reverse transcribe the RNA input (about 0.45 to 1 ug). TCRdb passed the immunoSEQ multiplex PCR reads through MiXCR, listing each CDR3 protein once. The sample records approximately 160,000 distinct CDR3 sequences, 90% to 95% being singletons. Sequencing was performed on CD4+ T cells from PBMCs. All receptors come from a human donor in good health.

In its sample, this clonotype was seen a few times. The CDR3 nucleotides read TGCGCCAGCAGCCCGGTCCTGGGTTCCGAGCAGTACTTC. It is translated as CASSPVLGSEQYF. This sequence joins TRBV5-1 and TRBJ2-7; no firm D call. The CDR3 has 13 amino acids. V dropped 4 bases and J dropped 6 bases, with 14 bases sitting between them. Germline V gives CDR1 SGHRS, CDR2 YFSETQ.

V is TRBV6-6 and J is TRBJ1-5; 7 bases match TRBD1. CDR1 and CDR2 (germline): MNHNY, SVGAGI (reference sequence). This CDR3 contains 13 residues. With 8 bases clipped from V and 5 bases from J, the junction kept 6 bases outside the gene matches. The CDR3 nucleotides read TGTGCCAGCGGGCGGCAGGGGGATCAGCCCCAGCATTTT. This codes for CASGRQGDQPQHF.

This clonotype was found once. DNA of the CDR3: TGTGCCAGCAGCTGGTCCGGACAGATTGGGGCCAACGTCCTGACTTTC. Translating it yields CASSWSGQIGANVLTF. The V and J genes are TRBV5-4 and TRBJ2-6; D is perhaps TRBD1 (6 bases). The V and J ends lost 3 bases and 3 bases respectively, with 13 bases between them. The V gene's germline CDR1 is SGHNT and CDR2 YYREEE (reference sequence). This CDR3 spans 16 amino acids. Filled out from reference TRBV5-4 and TRBJ2-6, the complete variable domain reads ETGVTQSPTHLIKTRGQQVTLRCSSQSGHNTVSWYQQALGQGPQFIFQYYREEENGRGNFPPRFSGLQFPNYSSELNVNALELDDSALYLCASSWSGQIGANVLTFGAGSRLTVL.

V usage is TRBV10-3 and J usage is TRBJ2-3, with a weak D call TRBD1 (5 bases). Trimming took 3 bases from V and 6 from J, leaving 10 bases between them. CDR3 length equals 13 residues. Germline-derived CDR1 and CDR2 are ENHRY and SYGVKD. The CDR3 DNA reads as TGTGCCATCAGTGACCCCCAGGGTGATACGCAGTATTTT. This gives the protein CAISDPQGDTQYF.

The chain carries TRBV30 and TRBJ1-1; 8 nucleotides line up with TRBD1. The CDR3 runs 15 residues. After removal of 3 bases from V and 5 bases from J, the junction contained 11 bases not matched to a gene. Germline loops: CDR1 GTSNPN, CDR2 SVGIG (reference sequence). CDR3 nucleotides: TGTGCCTGGAGGAAGATAATCACAGGGGGAACTGAAGCTTTCTTT. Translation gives CAWRKIITGGTEAFF. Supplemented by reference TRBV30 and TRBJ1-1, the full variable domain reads SQTIHQWPATLVQPVGSPLSLECTVEGTSNPNLYWYRQAAGRGLQLLFYSVGIGQISSEVPQNLSASRPQDRQFILSSKKLLLSDSGFYLCAWRKIITGGTEAFFGQGTRLTVV.

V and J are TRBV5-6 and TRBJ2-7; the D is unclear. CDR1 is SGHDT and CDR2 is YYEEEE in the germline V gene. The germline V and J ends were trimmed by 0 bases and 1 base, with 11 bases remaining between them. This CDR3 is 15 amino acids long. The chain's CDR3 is CASSLVGEISYEQYF. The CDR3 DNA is TGTGCCAGCAGCTTGGTTGGAGAAATTTCCTACGAGCAGTACTTC. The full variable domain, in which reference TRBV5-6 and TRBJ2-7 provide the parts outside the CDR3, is DAGVTQSPTHLIKTRGQQVTLRCSPKSGHDTVSWYQQALGQGPQFIFQYYEEEERQRGNFPDRFSGHQFPNYSSELNVNALLLGDSALYLCASSLVGEISYEQYFGPGTRLTVT.

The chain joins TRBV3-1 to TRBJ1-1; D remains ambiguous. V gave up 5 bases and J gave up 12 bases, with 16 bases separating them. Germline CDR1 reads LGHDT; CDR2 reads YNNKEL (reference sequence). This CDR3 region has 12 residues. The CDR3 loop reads CASSSPGRSTFF. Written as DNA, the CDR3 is TGTGCCAGCAGCTCACCGGGCAGGTCAACTTTCTTT.

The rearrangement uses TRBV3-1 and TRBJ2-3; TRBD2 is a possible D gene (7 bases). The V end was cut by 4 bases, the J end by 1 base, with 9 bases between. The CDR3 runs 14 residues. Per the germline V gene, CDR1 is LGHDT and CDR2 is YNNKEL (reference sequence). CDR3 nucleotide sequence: TGTGCCAGCAGCCCGGGGGGCCGCACAGATACGCAGTATTTT. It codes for CASSPGGRTDTQYF.

CDR3 nucleotides: TGCGCCAGCAGCGCTAGCGGGGGGGCAGGGGGCCAAGAGACCCAGTACTTC. It is translated as CASSASGGAGGQETQYF. The chain joins TRBV5-1 to TRBJ2-5; TRBD2 matches at 12 bases. V gave up 4 bases and J gave up 1 base; unmatched junction bases: 8. The CDR3 runs to 17 residues. From germline, CDR1 is SGHRS and CDR2 YFSETQ.

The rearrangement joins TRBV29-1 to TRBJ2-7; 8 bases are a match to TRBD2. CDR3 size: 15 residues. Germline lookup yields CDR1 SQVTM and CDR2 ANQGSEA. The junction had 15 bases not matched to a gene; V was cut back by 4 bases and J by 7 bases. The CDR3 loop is CSVGEGTGGQGEQYF. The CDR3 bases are TGCAGCGTTGGCGAGGGGACGGGGGGGCAAGGAGAGCAGTACTTC.

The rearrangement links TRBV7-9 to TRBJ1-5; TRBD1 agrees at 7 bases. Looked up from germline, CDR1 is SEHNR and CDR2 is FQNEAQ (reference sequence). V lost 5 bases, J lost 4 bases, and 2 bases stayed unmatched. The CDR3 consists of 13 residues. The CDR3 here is CASSMTGNQPQHF. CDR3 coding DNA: TGTGCCAGCAGCATGACAGGGAATCAGCCCCAGCATTTT.

The CDR3 protein is CASSLKYRRNTGELFF. CDR3 nucleotide sequence: TGTGCCAGCAGCTTGAAATACAGGAGAAACACCGGGGAGCTGTTTTTT. The chain is built from TRBV5-6 and TRBJ2-2, with D maybe TRBD1 (5 bases). The CDR3 runs 16 residues. Trimming removed 1 base from V and 2 bases from J, with 12 bases in between. Germline-derived CDR1 and CDR2 are SGHDT and YYEEEE.

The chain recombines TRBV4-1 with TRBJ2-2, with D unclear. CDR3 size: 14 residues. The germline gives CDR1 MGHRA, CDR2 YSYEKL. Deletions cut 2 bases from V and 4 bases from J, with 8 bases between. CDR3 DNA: TGCGCCAGCAGCCAACCTGGGCGCACCGGGGAGCTGTTTTTT. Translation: CASSQPGRTGELFF.

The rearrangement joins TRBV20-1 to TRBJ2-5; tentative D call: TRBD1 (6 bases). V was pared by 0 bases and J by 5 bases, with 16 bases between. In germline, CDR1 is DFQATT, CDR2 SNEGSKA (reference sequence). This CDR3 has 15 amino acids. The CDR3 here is CSARDQGRGGETQYF. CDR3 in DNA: TGCAGTGCTAGAGATCAGGGCAGGGGCGGGGAGACCCAGTACTTC.

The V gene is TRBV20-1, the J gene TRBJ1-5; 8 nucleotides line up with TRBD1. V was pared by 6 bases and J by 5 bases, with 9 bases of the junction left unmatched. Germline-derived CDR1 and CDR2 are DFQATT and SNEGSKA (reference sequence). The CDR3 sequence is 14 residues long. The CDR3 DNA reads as TGCAGTGCCCAAGGGACAGGAGAGTATCAGCCCCAGCATTTT. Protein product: CSAQGTGEYQPQHF.

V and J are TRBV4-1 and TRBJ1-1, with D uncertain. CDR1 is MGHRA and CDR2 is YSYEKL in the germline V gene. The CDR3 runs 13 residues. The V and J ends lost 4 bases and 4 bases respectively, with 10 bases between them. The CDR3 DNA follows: TGCGCCAGCAGCCTCCGGCCACGCACTGAAGCTTTCTTT. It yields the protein CASSLRPRTEAFF.

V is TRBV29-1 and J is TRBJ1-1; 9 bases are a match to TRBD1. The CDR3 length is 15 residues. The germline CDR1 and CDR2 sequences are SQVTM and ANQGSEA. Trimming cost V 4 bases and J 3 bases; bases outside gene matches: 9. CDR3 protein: CSVARSTGGHTEAFF. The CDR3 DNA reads TGCAGCGTTGCTCGATCGACAGGGGGGCACACTGAAGCTTTCTTT.

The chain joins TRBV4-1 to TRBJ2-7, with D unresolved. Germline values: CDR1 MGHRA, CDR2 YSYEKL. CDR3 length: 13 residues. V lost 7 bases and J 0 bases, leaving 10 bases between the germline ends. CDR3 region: CASNRSSSYEQYF. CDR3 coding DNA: TGCGCCAGCAACCGCAGTTCCTCCTACGAGCAGTACTTC.

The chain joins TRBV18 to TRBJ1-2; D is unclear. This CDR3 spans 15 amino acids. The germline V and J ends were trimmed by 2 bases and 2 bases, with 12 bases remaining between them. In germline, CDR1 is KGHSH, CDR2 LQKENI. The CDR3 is CASSPGGRRNYGYTF. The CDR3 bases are TGTGCCAGCTCACCAGGTGGCAGGAGAAACTATGGCTACACCTTC.

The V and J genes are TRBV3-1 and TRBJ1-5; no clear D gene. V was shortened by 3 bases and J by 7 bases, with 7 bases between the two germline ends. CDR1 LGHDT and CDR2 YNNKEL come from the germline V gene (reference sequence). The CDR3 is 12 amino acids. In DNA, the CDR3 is TGTGCCAGCAGCCAGCAGAACCAGCCCCAGCATTTT. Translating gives CASSQQNQPQHF.

The CDR3: CASSQVTSGEQFF. In DNA form, the CDR3 reads TGTGCCAGCAGCCAAGTGACTAGCGGGGAGCAGTTCTTC. The J gene is TRBJ2-1, the V gene TRBV4-2; 10 positions agree with TRBD2. The germline V gene encodes CDR1 LGHNA and CDR2 YNFKEQ. The ends lost 1 base at V and 10 bases at J; junction bases unmatched: 1. The CDR3 has 13 amino acids.

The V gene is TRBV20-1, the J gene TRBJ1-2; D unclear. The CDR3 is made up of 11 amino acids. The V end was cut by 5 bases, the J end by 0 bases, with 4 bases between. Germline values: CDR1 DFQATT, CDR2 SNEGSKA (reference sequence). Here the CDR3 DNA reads TGCAGTGCTCTTTCTAACTATGGCTACACCTTC. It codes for CSALSNYGYTF.

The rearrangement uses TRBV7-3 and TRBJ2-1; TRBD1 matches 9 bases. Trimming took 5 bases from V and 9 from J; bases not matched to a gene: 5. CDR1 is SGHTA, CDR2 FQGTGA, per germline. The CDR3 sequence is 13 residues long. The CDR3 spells CASSPPGQGEQFF. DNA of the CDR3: TGTGCCAGCAGCCCCCCGGGACAGGGTGAGCAGTTCTTC. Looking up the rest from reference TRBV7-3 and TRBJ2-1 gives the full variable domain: GAGVSQTPSNKVTEKGKYVELRCDPISGHTALYWYRQSLGQGPEFLIYFQGTGAADDSGLPNDRFFAVRPEGSVSTLKIQRTERGDSAVYLCASSPPGQGEQFFGPGTRLTVL.

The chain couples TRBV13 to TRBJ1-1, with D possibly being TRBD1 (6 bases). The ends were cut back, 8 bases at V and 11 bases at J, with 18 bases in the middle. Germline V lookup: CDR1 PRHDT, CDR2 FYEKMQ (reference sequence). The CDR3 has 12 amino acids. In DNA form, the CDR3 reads TGTGCCAGCGCGGGGGGGGCGCAGCGGGCTTTCTTT. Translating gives CASAGGAQRAFF.

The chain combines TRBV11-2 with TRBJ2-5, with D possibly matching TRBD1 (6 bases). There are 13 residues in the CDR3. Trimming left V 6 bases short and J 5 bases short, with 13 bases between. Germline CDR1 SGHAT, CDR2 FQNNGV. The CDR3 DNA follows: TGTGCCAGCAGTACGGGACATTGGGAGACCCAGTACTTC. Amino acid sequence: CASSTGHWETQYF.

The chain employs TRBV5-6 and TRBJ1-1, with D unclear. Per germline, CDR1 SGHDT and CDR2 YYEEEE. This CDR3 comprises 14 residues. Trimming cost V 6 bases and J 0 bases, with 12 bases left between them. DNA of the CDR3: TGTGCCAGCACCCTTGGAGCTTTGAACACTGAAGCTTTCTTT. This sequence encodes CASTLGALNTEAFF.

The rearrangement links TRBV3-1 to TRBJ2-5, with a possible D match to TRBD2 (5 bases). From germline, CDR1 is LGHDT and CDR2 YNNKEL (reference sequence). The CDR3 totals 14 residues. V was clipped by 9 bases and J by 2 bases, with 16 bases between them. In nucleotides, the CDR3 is TGTGCCAGTATGCTTACCGGGGTTCAAGAGACCCAGTACTTC. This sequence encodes CASMLTGVQETQYF.

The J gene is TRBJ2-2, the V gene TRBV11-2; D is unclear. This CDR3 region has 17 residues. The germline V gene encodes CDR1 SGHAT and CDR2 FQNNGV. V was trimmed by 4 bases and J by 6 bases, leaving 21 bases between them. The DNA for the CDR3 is TGTGCCAGCAGCTCTTTTGTCGGACGGCGGCAGGCCGGGGAGCTGTTTTTT. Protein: CASSSFVGRRQAGELFF.

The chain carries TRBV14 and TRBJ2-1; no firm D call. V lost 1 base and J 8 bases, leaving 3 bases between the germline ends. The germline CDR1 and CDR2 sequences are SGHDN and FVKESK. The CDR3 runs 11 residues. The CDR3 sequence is CASSQGDEQFF. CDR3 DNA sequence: TGTGCCAGCAGCCAAGGCGATGAGCAGTTCTTC.

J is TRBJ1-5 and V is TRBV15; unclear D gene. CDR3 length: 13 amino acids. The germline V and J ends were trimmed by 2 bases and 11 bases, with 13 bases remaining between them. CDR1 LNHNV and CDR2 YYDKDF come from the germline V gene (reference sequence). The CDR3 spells CATSRLERSTQHF. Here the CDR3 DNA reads TGTGCCACCAGCAGACTCGAGCGGTCGACCCAGCATTTT.

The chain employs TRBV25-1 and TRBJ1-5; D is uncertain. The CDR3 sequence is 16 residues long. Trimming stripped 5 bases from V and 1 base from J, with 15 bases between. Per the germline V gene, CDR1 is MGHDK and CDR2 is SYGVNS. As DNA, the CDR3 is TGTGCCAGCAGTTACAACCGGGCCTCGAGCAATCAGCCCCAGCATTTT. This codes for CASSYNRASSNQPQHF.

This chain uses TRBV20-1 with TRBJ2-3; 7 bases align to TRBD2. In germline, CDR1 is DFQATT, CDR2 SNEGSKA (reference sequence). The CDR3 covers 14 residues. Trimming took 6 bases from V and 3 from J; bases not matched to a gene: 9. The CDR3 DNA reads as TGCAGTGCCCCTTGGGGGGGTGGGACAGATACGCAGTATTTT. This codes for CSAPWGGGTDTQYF.